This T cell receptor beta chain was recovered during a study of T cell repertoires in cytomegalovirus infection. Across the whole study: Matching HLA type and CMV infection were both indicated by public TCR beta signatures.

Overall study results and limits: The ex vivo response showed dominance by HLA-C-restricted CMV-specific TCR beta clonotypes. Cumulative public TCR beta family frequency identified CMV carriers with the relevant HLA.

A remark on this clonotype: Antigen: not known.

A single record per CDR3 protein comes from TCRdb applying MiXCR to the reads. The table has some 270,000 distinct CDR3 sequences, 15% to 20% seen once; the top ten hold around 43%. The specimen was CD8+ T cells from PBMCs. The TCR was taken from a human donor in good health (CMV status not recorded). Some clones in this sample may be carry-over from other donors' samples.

The CDR3 protein is CAISESGTGVKSYEQYF. As DNA, the CDR3 is TGTGCCATCAGTGAGTCGGGGACAGGGGTTAAGTCCTACGAGCAGTACTTC. The J gene is TRBJ2-7, the V gene TRBV10-3, with TRBD1 matching over 10 bases. With V trimmed by 0 bases and J by 1 base, 6 bases remained unmatched. Per germline, CDR1 ENHRY and CDR2 SYGVKD. The CDR3 has 17 residues.